Shown below are 30 T cell receptor beta chains from a single sample sequenced in a study of CD8 T cells in Susac syndrome (dated by TCRdb to between 2019 and 2020). Library preparation used the immunoSEQ multiplex PCR assay. RNA was extracted using the RNeasy kit, and about 0.45 to 1 ug of the RNA was reverse transcribed with random hexamers. TCRdb reworked the public reads: Q25 trimming with fastp, MiXCR clone assembly, productive beta chains retained. Entries that share a CDR3 protein sequence are merged under the most common genes and DNA. The sample profile shows a few hundred thousand distinct CDR3 sequences; approximately 90% of them were found once. In total, the top ten clones hold approximately 0.13% of the sample. The sequencing input was CD8+ T cells from PBMCs. Source of these receptors: a human donor with multiple sclerosis.

The chain joins TRBV19 to TRBJ2-1, with D possibly matching TRBD1 (5 bases). Per germline, CDR1 LNHDA and CDR2 SQIVND (reference sequence). Deletions cut 1 base from V and 4 bases from J, with 8 bases between. The CDR3 runs to 14 residues. CDR3 sequence reads: CASSIGGGYNEQFF. In DNA, the CDR3 is TGTGCCAGTAGTATAGGGGGCGGATACAATGAGCAGTTCTTC.

V gene TRBV7-9 combines with J gene TRBJ1-2, with D unresolved. This CDR3 is 13 amino acids long. V lost 3 bases, J lost 3 bases, and 8 bases lay in between. Per germline, CDR1 SEHNR and CDR2 FQNEAQ (reference sequence). This chain's CDR3 is CASSLRTDYGYTF. The CDR3 region has the DNA TGTGCCAGCAGCTTGAGGACGGACTATGGCTACACCTTC.

J is TRBJ2-3 and V is TRBV19; possible D gene TRBD2, 6 bases. The CDR3 has 15 residues. The V and J ends lost 6 bases and 7 bases respectively, with 20 bases between them. CDR1 is LNHDA and CDR2 is SQIVND in the germline V gene (reference sequence). The CDR3 loop reads CASSTGLTPQYTQYF. The CDR3 DNA reads as TGTGCCAGTAGCACGGGACTGACCCCCCAGTATACGCAGTATTTT.

This chain uses TRBV29-1 with TRBJ1-2; TRBD1 is a possible D gene (6 bases). Germline V gives CDR1 SQVTM, CDR2 ANQGSEA. V was pared by 7 bases and J by 3 bases, with 12 bases between. There are 12 residues in the CDR3. DNA of the CDR3: TGCAGCGCCCGACAGGAGGACTATGGCTACACCTTC. Translation: CSARQEDYGYTF.

The chain employs TRBV7-9 and TRBJ2-1, with 13 bases matching TRBD2. The ends lost 5 bases at V and 7 bases at J; junction bases unmatched: 8. This CDR3 is built from 16 residues. In germline, CDR1 is SEHNR, CDR2 FQNEAQ (reference sequence). The CDR3 coding sequence is TGTGCCAGCAGCCCCCTAACTAGCGGGAGGGGGAATGAGCAGTTCTTC. The encoded protein is CASSPLTSGRGNEQFF.

J is TRBJ2-7 and V is TRBV30; no definite D call. This CDR3 has 13 residues. V gave up 2 bases and J gave up 3 bases, with 11 bases separating them. Germline lookup yields CDR1 GTSNPN and CDR2 SVGIG (reference sequence). The CDR3 DNA reads TGTGCCTGGAGTTGGGGTAGGGACTACGAGCAGTACTTC. Translated, it gives CAWSWGRDYEQYF.

The rearrangement joins TRBV19 to TRBJ1-5; no reliable D call. Germline V CDR1 and CDR2: LNHDA, SQIVND (reference sequence). V was trimmed by 7 bases and J by 2 bases, leaving 9 bases between them. The CDR3 contains 13 residues. Here the CDR3 reads CASTPWGNQPQHF. Written as DNA, the CDR3 is TGTGCCAGTACCCCTTGGGGCAATCAGCCCCAGCATTTT.

This clonotype was seen a single time. This chain connects TRBV12-3 or TRBV12-4 to TRBJ2-1; TRBD2 aligns across 8 bases. V shed 5 bases, J shed 7 bases, and the junction held 7 bases outside the gene matches. This CDR3 is built from 14 residues. Here the CDR3 DNA reads TGTGCCAGCAGTCTCGGGACTAGGGAAAATGAGCAGTTCTTC. It specifies CASSLGTRENEQFF.

The chain links TRBV9 to TRBJ2-4; 11 bases are shared with TRBD1. V was clipped by 3 bases and J by 9 bases; unmatched bases: 5. Germline CDR1 is SGDLS and CDR2 is YYNGEE. The CDR3 contains 14 residues. This CDR3 is CASSAPGQGVIQYF. CDR3 in DNA: TGTGCCAGCAGCGCCCCGGGACAGGGGGTCATTCAGTACTTC.

This sequence joins TRBV12-3 or TRBV12-4 and TRBJ2-5, with a possible D match to TRBD2 (5 bases). Trimming took off 7 bases at V and 5 bases at J, with 14 bases between the two ends. CDR3 length equals 13 residues. CDR3 nucleotides: TGTGCCAGCAAACCCGGAGGTTTCGAGACCCAGTACTTC. This gives the protein CASKPGGFETQYF.

The rearrangement links TRBV19 to TRBJ1-1; D not certain. V was cut by 9 bases and J by 1 base, with 9 bases left in between. Germline values: CDR1 LNHDA, CDR2 SQIVND (reference sequence). The CDR3 runs to 12 residues. The CDR3 loop is CASLRGNTEAFF. The CDR3 nucleotides read TGTGCCAGCCTACGGGGGAACACTGAAGCTTTCTTT.

V gene TRBV30 combines with J gene TRBJ2-1; D gene ambiguous. The germline V and J ends were trimmed by 2 bases and 1 base, with 6 bases remaining between them. Looked up from germline, CDR1 is GTSNPN and CDR2 is SVGIG (reference sequence). The CDR3 length is 13 residues. CDR3 sequence (DNA): TGTGCCTGGAGTAGCAGGTCCTACAATGAGCAGTTCTTC. It encodes CAWSSRSYNEQFF.

V usage is TRBV11-2 and J usage is TRBJ2-6; a possible D gene is TRBD1 (5 bases). The germline V gene encodes CDR1 SGHAT and CDR2 FQNNGV. Deletions cut 5 bases from V and 0 bases from J, with 8 bases between. The CDR3 spans 15 residues. The CDR3 DNA reads TGTGCCAGCAGCAACAGGTTCTCTGGGGCCAACGTCCTGACTTTC. Translated: CASSNRFSGANVLTF. Based on the CDR3 plus reference TRBV11-2 and TRBJ2-6, the full variable domain is EAGVAQSPRYKIIEKRQSVAFWCNPISGHATLYWYQQILGQGPKLLIQFQNNGVVDDSQLPKDRFSAERLKGVDSTLKIQPAKLEDSAVYLCASSNRFSGANVLTFGAGSRLTVL.

The genes are TRBV29-1 and TRBJ1-4; 8 positions agree with TRBD1. CDR3 length equals 13 residues. Germline values: CDR1 SQVTM, CDR2 ANQGSEA. The V segment lost 5 bases and the J segment 3 bases; nucleotides outside the gene matches: 2. The CDR3 bases are TGCAGCGTTCCGGGACAGGCTAATGAAAAACTGTTTTTT. As protein: CSVPGQANEKLFF.

The V and J genes are TRBV7-9 and TRBJ1-5; a possible D gene is TRBD1 (6 bases). Looked up from germline, CDR1 is SEHNR and CDR2 is FQNEAQ (reference sequence). This CDR3 contains 16 residues. Trimming shortened V by 5 bases and J by 5 bases, and 19 bases separated the two germline ends. The CDR3 loop reads CASSPAGAGADQPQHF. The CDR3 nucleotides read TGTGCCAGCAGCCCGGCTGGGGCAGGGGCGGATCAGCCCCAGCATTTT.

Only a few counts were recorded for this clonotype. J is TRBJ2-3 and V is TRBV5-6; D is undetermined. Deletions cut 0 bases from V and 5 bases from J, with 4 bases between. The V gene's germline CDR1 is SGHDT and CDR2 YYEEEE. This CDR3 is 12 amino acids long. CDR3 sequence: CASSLDRDTQYF. The DNA for the CDR3 is TGTGCCAGCAGCTTGGACAGAGATACGCAGTATTTT.

The chain links TRBV29-1 to TRBJ2-6; D gene uncertain. Looked up from germline, CDR1 is SQVTM and CDR2 is ANQGSEA. The V end was cut by 2 bases, the J end by 0 bases, with 5 bases between. The length of the CDR3 is 14 residues. CDR3: CSVETASGANVLTF. CDR3 nucleotides: TGCAGCGTTGAAACTGCCTCTGGGGCCAACGTCCTGACTTTC.

The chain has TRBV12-5 and TRBJ2-1; D unresolved. V was pared by 3 bases and J by 8 bases, with 23 bases between. The CDR3 contains 17 residues. Germline loops: CDR1 LGHNT, CDR2 FRNRAP. The CDR3 spells CASGFPPRSNGGDEQFF. The CDR3 DNA is TGTGCTAGTGGTTTTCCCCCCCGGTCGAACGGCGGCGATGAGCAGTTCTTC.

The gene calls are TRBV9 and TRBJ2-1; no reliable D call. V lost 0 bases, J lost 6 bases, and 7 bases lay in between. This CDR3 region has 13 residues. Per germline, CDR1 SGDLS and CDR2 YYNGEE. For the CDR3, the DNA is TGTGCCAGCAGCGTAGAGGCCCCCAATGAGCAGTTCTTC. It specifies CASSVEAPNEQFF. Using reference TRBV9 and TRBJ2-1 for the parts outside the CDR3, the full variable domain is DSGVTQTPKHLITATGQRVTLRCSPRSGDLSVYWYQQSLDQGLQFLIQYYNGEERAKGNILERFSAQQFPDLHSELNLSSLELGDSALYFCASSVEAPNEQFFGPGTRLTVL.

The genes are TRBV5-4 and TRBJ1-2; no definite D call. This CDR3 is built from 14 residues. Trimming left V 3 bases short and J 1 base short, with 10 bases between. Germline CDR1 and CDR2: SGHNT and YYREEE (reference sequence). The CDR3 DNA follows: TGTGCCAGCAGCTCCCTGGACTTTAACTATGGCTACACCTTC. Translating it yields CASSSLDFNYGYTF.

This chain connects TRBV30 to TRBJ2-2, with TRBD1 as a possible D gene (6 bases). V lost 4 bases to trimming and J lost 6 bases, with 21 bases between them. CDR1 GTSNPN and CDR2 SVGIG come from the germline V gene (reference sequence). The CDR3 loop spans 16 amino acids. CDR3 amino acids: CAWTPPGQGLAGELFF. For the CDR3, the DNA is TGTGCCTGGACGCCCCCCGGGCAGGGGCTCGCCGGGGAGCTGTTTTTT.

The J gene is TRBJ1-1, the V gene TRBV29-1; D is undetermined. The ends were cut back, 3 bases at V and 7 bases at J, with 12 bases in the middle. Germline assignment: CDR1 SQVTM and CDR2 ANQGSEA. There are 12 residues in the CDR3. The CDR3 is CSVEGRSVEAFF. CDR3 in DNA: TGCAGCGTTGAGGGCAGGTCGGTTGAAGCTTTCTTT.

This clonotype occurred once. CDR3 nucleotide sequence: TGTGCCAGCAGCCAAGCAGGGGTCGGGGAGCAGTACTTC. Translated, it gives CASSQAGVGEQYF. The chain has TRBV3-1 and TRBJ2-7, with D perhaps TRBD1 (6 bases). V was cut by 1 base and J by 7 bases, with 11 bases left in between. Germline V CDR1 and CDR2: LGHDT, YNNKEL (reference sequence). The CDR3 contains 13 residues.

The chain combines TRBV12-3 or TRBV12-4 with TRBJ2-2; 8 bases agree with TRBD2. The CDR3 is 16 amino acids. With V trimmed by 5 bases and J by 4 bases, 9 bases remained unmatched. The CDR3 DNA sequence: TGTGCCAGCAGTCCCACCGGGACTAGGTCCACCGGGGAGCTGTTTTTT. Amino acid sequence: CASSPTGTRSTGELFF.

The J gene is TRBJ2-1, the V gene TRBV7-9; D is possibly TRBD2 (6 bases). Germline V gives CDR1 SEHNR, CDR2 FQNEAQ (reference sequence). The CDR3 has 17 amino acids. Trimming left V 3 bases short and J 4 bases short, with 19 bases between. In DNA form, the CDR3 reads TGTGCCAGCAGCTTGGGAGGCAGGTCCCCAGGATACAATGAGCAGTTCTTC. This encodes CASSLGGRSPGYNEQFF.

Turning to this clonotype: Its ends do not fully match the called genes, so a read error is possible. This chain links TRBV4-1 with TRBJ2-3; no definite D call. CDR3 length: 14 amino acids. The germline V gene has CDR1 MGHRA and CDR2 YSYEKL. Written as DNA, the CDR3 is TGCGCCAGCAGTCAAGGCAGCAGCACAGATACGCAGTATTTT. It codes for CASSQGSSTDTQYF.

V gene TRBV20-1 combines with J gene TRBJ2-7; unclear D gene. Germline V gene lookup returns CDR1 DFQATT and CDR2 SNEGSKA (reference sequence). Trimming cost V 0 bases and J 5 bases, with 5 bases left between them. The CDR3 totals 11 residues. The CDR3 sequence: CSARDIDEQYF. The DNA for the CDR3 is TGCAGTGCTAGAGATATCGACGAGCAGTACTTC.

V and J are TRBV12-3 or TRBV12-4 and TRBJ1-1; the match to TRBD1 covers 9 bases. Trimming removed 3 bases from V and 6 bases from J; junction bases left unmatched: 11. The CDR3 extends over 16 amino acids. In DNA, the CDR3 is TGTGCCAGCAGTTTTGGACAGGGGCGGGCGGCTGCTGAAGCTTTCTTT. This translates into CASSFGQGRAAAEAFF.

The V and J genes are TRBV6-5 and TRBJ2-2, with 8 bases lining up with TRBD2. The V and J ends lost 7 bases and 4 bases, in that order; junction bases with no gene match: 8. CDR1 is MNHEY and CDR2 is SVGAGI in the germline V gene. The CDR3 runs 15 residues. DNA for the CDR3: TGTGCCAGCACCCTGCGGGGGGCGGGCACCGGGGAGCTGTTTTTT. Translation gives CASTLRGAGTGELFF.

The V and J genes are TRBV2 and TRBJ2-6; D ambiguous. Trimming removed 3 bases from V and 4 bases from J, with 4 bases in between. Germline V gives CDR1 SNHLY, CDR2 FYNNEI. The CDR3 contains 13 residues. The CDR3 sequence is CASSEVGANVLTF. The CDR3 DNA reads as TGTGCCAGCAGTGAGGTGGGGGCCAACGTCCTGACTTTC. The full variable domain, its missing parts supplied by reference TRBV2 and TRBJ2-6, is EPEVTQTPSHQVTQMGQEVILRCVPISNHLYFYWYRQILGQKVEFLVSFYNNEISEKSEIFDDQFSVERPDGSNFTLKIRSTKLEDSAMYFCASSEVGANVLTFGAGSRLTVL.